The 16 T cell receptor beta chains below come from one sample, sequenced in a study of cytomegalovirus exposure and HLA in healthy donors. Both 60 Vbeta primers and 13 Jbeta primers went into the PCR. TCRdb's copy holds only in-frame clones and misses some; the assay was immunoSEQ multiplex PCR. The sample has some 160,000 clones; roughly 85% are singletons. The source material was PBMCs. Receptors originate from a male donor in good health and CMV-seropositive.

The chain is built from TRBV15 and TRBJ1-2, with 8 nucleotides matching TRBD1. From germline, CDR1 is LNHNV and CDR2 YYDKDF (reference sequence). There are 16 residues in the CDR3. J was trimmed by 0 bases and V by 6 bases; bases with no gene match: 9. CDR3 amino acids: CATRGTGLPANYGYTF. CDR3 DNA: TGTGCCACCAGAGGGACAGGACTCCCGGCTAACTATGGCTACACCTTC.

The V gene is TRBV9, the J gene TRBJ2-1; 10 bases agree with TRBD2. This CDR3 comprises 15 residues. Germline V gene sequence: CDR1 SGDLS, CDR2 YYNGEE. V dropped 0 bases and J dropped 9; count of bases not matched to a gene: 6. The DNA of the CDR3 is TGTGCCAGCAGCGTAGGAACTAGCGGGGTAAGTGAGCAGTTCTTC. Translation gives CASSVGTSGVSEQFF.

The chain has TRBV5-1 and TRBJ2-1, with 12 bases that match TRBD1. The CDR3 consists of 17 residues. Germline CDR1 SGHRS, CDR2 YFSETQ. V lost 1 base, J lost 8 bases, and 10 bases stayed unmatched. The CDR3 DNA follows: TGCGCCAGCAGCTTGTTTGGGGGGACAGGGGGCGTCGATGAGCAGTTCTTC. This encodes CASSLFGGTGGVDEQFF.

The chain joins TRBV18 to TRBJ1-2, with D possibly matching TRBD1 (6 bases). The CDR3 has 16 residues. V lost 0 bases to trimming and J lost 7 bases, with 18 bases between them. Germline lookup yields CDR1 KGHSH and CDR2 LQKENI. For the CDR3, the DNA is TGTGCCAGCTCACCACCTGCTGGGGGCGGAACTGGTGGCTACACCTTC. The encoded protein is CASSPPAGGGTGGYTF.

The J gene is TRBJ1-4, the V gene TRBV10-3; weak D call: TRBD1 (6 bases). Germline V gene data show CDR1 as ENHRY and CDR2 as SYGVKD. The CDR3 is 16 amino acids. Trimming removed 0 bases from V and 5 bases from J, with 13 bases in between. CDR3 protein: CAISESTLQGNEKLFF. The CDR3 nucleotides read TGTGCCATCAGTGAGTCGACTCTCCAGGGGAATGAAAAACTGTTTTTT.

This clone is a singleton in its sample. The rearrangement uses TRBV27 and TRBJ2-1, with 7 bases that match TRBD2. Germline V gene data show CDR1 as MNHEY and CDR2 as SMNVEV (reference sequence). V shed 3 bases and J 7 bases; nucleotides not matched to a gene: 12. This CDR3 is built from 16 residues. CDR3 protein: CASSFGFGSGRNEQFF. CDR3 nucleotide sequence: TGTGCCAGCAGTTTTGGCTTTGGTAGCGGGCGAAATGAGCAGTTCTTC.

In its sample, this clone was seen a few times. The chain employs TRBV6-1 and TRBJ1-2; TRBD1 agrees at 7 bases. Germline values: CDR1 MNHNS, CDR2 SASEGT. This CDR3 is built from 15 residues. V gave up 1 base and J gave up 5 bases; unmatched junction bases: 7. The CDR3 nucleotides read TGTGCCAGCAGTGAAGGAGTTGGCAGGGGGTATGGCTACACCTTC. It encodes CASSEGVGRGYGYTF.

The rearrangement links TRBV7-2 to TRBJ2-5; 7 nucleotides align to TRBD1. The germline V gene encodes CDR1 SGHTA and CDR2 FQGNSA. The CDR3 is 13 amino acids. The junction had 4 bases not matched to a gene; V was cut back by 5 bases and J by 4 bases. In nucleotides, the CDR3 is TGTGCCAGCAGCAGACAGGGTTCAGAGACCCAGTACTTC. Residues: CASSRQGSETQYF.

The J gene is TRBJ2-7, the V gene TRBV18, with TRBD2 matching 16 bases. The CDR3 is 15 residues long. Germline loops: CDR1 KGHSH, CDR2 LQKENI. V was clipped by 6 bases and J by 6 bases; unmatched bases: 5. The chain's CDR3 is CASSRGLAGGGEQYF. CDR3 coding DNA: TGTGCCAGCTCCCGGGGACTAGCGGGAGGGGGCGAGCAGTACTTC.

The chain combines TRBV6-5 with TRBJ2-2; D is possibly TRBD2 (7 bases). The germline V and J ends were trimmed by 7 bases and 7 bases, with 16 bases remaining between them. This CDR3 has 14 residues. Looked up from germline, CDR1 is MNHEY and CDR2 is SVGAGI. The CDR3: CASTRGAHGGELFF. The CDR3 DNA reads as TGTGCCAGCACCCGGGGGGCCCACGGCGGGGAGCTGTTTTTT.

Here the CDR3 reads CASSLQGRIETQYF. CDR3 nucleotide sequence: TGTGCCAGCAGCTTGCAGGGTCGGATAGAGACCCAGTACTTC. This chain links TRBV5-4 with TRBJ2-5; D is perhaps TRBD1 (5 bases). Looked up from germline, CDR1 is SGHNT and CDR2 is YYREEE (reference sequence). Trimming took off 1 base at V and 4 bases at J, with 11 bases between the two ends. This CDR3 is built from 14 residues.

The J gene is TRBJ2-3, the V gene TRBV11-2, with D perhaps TRBD1 (5 bases). The CDR3 totals 13 residues. The V end lost 4 bases, the J end lost 5 bases, and 10 bases lay between the germline ends. Germline-derived CDR1 and CDR2 are SGHAT and FQNNGV. The CDR3 DNA follows: TGTGCCAGCAGCTCGTCAGGGATAGATACGCAGTATTTT. The encoded protein is CASSSSGIDTQYF.

The chain combines TRBV12-5 with TRBJ2-5; 7 nucleotides agree with TRBD1. CDR1 and CDR2 from the germline V gene are LGHNT and FRNRAP. V shed 9 bases, J shed 1 base, and the junction held 5 bases outside the gene matches. This CDR3 spans 13 amino acids. The DNA of the CDR3 is TGTGCTAGCCGGGGACAGAGCCAAGAGACCCAGTACTTC. It codes for CASRGQSQETQYF.

V gene TRBV30 combines with J gene TRBJ2-7; D is ambiguous. Germline CDR1 and CDR2: GTSNPN and SVGIG (reference sequence). The CDR3 loop spans 12 amino acids. V lost 4 bases and J 4 bases, leaving 11 bases between the germline ends. The CDR3 spells CAWMAIGYEQYF. Written as DNA, the CDR3 is TGTGCCTGGATGGCTATCGGGTACGAGCAGTACTTC.

Turning to this clone: One junction end does not reproduce the germline sequence, and a read error may be involved. This sequence joins TRBV7-8 and TRBJ2-6; TRBD1 is a possible D gene (5 bases). CDR1 is SGHVS and CDR2 is FQNEAQ in the germline V gene. CDR3 length: 13 amino acids. The CDR3 DNA is TGTGCCAGCAGCCCTTCTGGGGCCAACGGCCTGACTTTC. Protein sequence: CASSPSGANGLTF.

This clone showed up just a few times. The rearrangement uses TRBV7-9 and TRBJ1-1; TRBD1 matches 9 bases. Germline loops: CDR1 SEHNR, CDR2 FQNEAQ (reference sequence). The junction had 5 bases not matched to a gene; V was cut back by 5 bases and J by 4 bases. There are 14 residues in the CDR3. The CDR3 coding sequence is TGTGCCAGCAGCACCGGGACAGGGTTCACTGAAGCTTTCTTT. Translated: CASSTGTGFTEAFF.